This section outlines one T cell receptor beta chain sequence together with its context. The target antigen is unknown. TCRdb re-called the 5' RACE reads and shows each CDR3 protein once, DNA omitted. Its table records some 170,000 distinct CDR3 sequences. These data originate in a study of monozygotic twins with inflammatory bowel disease. The study's findings and limits: Especially where disease activity was present, IBD patients had fewer clonotypes in common with others than healthy twins did. Since immunosuppressive treatments differed, patient repertoires may have gained added variability. No distinction between different T cell subtypes was possible. Patients with IBD had less TCRbeta diversity (inverse Simpson) than their healthy co-twins.

CDR1 is SGHRS and CDR2 is YFSETQ in the germline V gene. The CDR3 sequence is 15 residues long. Sequencing was carried out using blood. The chain is built from TRBV5-1 and TRBJ2-7; TCRdb's assignment of TRBD2 cannot be checked, as there is no DNA. This receptor was identified in a human donor with ulcerative colitis or Crohn's disease, or a healthy co-twin of an affected twin (not recorded which). Here the CDR3 reads CASSLGGLSSSGQYF.